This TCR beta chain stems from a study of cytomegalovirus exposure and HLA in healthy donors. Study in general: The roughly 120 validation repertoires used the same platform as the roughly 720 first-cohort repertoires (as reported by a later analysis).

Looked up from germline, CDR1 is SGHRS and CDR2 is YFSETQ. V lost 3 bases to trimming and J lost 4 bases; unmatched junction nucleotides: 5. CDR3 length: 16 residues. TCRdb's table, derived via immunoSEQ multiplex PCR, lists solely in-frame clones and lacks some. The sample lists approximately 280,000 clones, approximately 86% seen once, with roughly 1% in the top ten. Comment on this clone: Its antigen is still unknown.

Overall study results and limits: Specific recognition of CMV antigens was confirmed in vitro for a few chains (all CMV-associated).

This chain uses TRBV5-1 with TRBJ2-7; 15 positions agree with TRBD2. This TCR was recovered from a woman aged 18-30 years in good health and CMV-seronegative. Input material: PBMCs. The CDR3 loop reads CASSWGLAGGIYEQYF. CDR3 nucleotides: TGCGCCAGCAGCTGGGGACTAGCGGGAGGTATTTACGAGCAGTACTTC.